The 25 T cell receptor beta chains in this list originate from one sample, sequenced in a study of neurological immune-mediated disorders. The time point was: longitudinal time-point 3. MiXCR, run by TCRdb on the 5' RACE reads, gives a single entry per CDR3 protein. The sample has more than 40,000 distinct CDR3 sequences, roughly 12% seen once. The sequencing sample was made of PBMCs. These receptors came from a male donor with HTLV-1-associated myelopathy (HAM/TSP).

This clonotype was seen repeatedly, ten times or more. The V and J genes are TRBV7-2 and TRBJ2-7; 10 positions agree with TRBD2. The V gene end was trimmed by 5 bases and the J gene end by 2 bases; junction bases not matched to a gene: 9. The CDR3 spans 16 residues. Germline CDR1 is SGHTA and CDR2 is FQGNSA. The CDR3 sequence is CASSPNKRGGTYEQYF. CDR3 bases: TGTGCCAGCAGCCCAAATAAGCGGGGGGGGACCTACGAGCAGTACTTC.

This clonotype was counted many times. The chain has TRBV7-6 and TRBJ1-4, with TRBD1 matching 7 bases. CDR1 is SGHVS, CDR2 FNYEAQ, per germline. The V and J ends lost 1 base and 6 bases, in that order; junction bases with no gene match: 8. This CDR3 comprises 16 residues. The CDR3 DNA reads TGTGCCAGCAGCTTAGGGGGACAGAGCGCCTATGAAAAACTGTTTTTT. Translating it yields CASSLGGQSAYEKLFF.

This clonotype turned up a few times. This sequence may be a read error, since a much larger clone differs from it by one base. This chain uses TRBV29-1 with TRBJ2-7; either TRBD1 or TRBD2 may supply D (6 bases each). Germline CDR1 and CDR2: SQVTM and ANQGSEA. The CDR3 has 13 residues. Trimming removed 0 bases at V and 6 bases at J, with 12 bases between. The CDR3 is CSVEDGGQAEQYF. The CDR3 DNA follows: TGCAGCGTTGAAGATGGGGGGCAGGCCGAGCAGTACTTC.

At least ten counts were recorded for this clonotype. The rearrangement links TRBV20-1 to TRBJ1-4, with D perhaps TRBD1 (5 bases). This CDR3 is built from 13 residues. Trimming shortened V by 6 bases and J by 6 bases, and 14 bases separated the two germline ends. CDR1 and CDR2 (germline): DFQATT, SNEGSKA (reference sequence). The CDR3 sequence: CSAYEGGDEKLFF. The CDR3 DNA is TGCAGTGCCTACGAAGGAGGGGATGAAAAACTGTTTTTT.

This clonotype was counted ten times or more. The chain links TRBV15 to TRBJ1-5; D uncertain. The germline gives CDR1 LNHNV, CDR2 YYDKDF (reference sequence). Trimming pared 0 bases from V and 5 bases from J, leaving 8 bases between. This CDR3 is built from 14 residues. CDR3 nucleotides: TGTGCCACCAGCAGAGATCTTAGAGATCAGCCCCAGCATTTT. Translated, it gives CATSRDLRDQPQHF.

The chain has TRBV5-1 and TRBJ2-1; 8 bases agree with TRBD2. The CDR3 is made up of 14 amino acids. Germline V gives CDR1 SGHRS, CDR2 YFSETQ. Trimming cost V 9 bases and J 10 bases; bases outside gene matches: 15. CDR3 nucleotide sequence: TGCGCCACCACCGTGCCGGGGGGGCGCAACGAGCAGTTCTTC. The encoded protein is CATTVPGGRNEQFF.

This clonotype was picked up many times. This rearrangement joins TRBV12-3 or TRBV12-4 to TRBJ1-1; maybe TRBD1 (6 bases). V lost 6 bases and J 0 bases, leaving 11 bases between the germline ends. The CDR3 is 14 amino acids. The DNA for the CDR3 is TGTGCCAGCAGGGGACAAATCCTGAACACTGAAGCTTTCTTT. It encodes CASRGQILNTEAFF.

This clonotype was counted ten times or more. The J gene is TRBJ1-1, the V gene TRBV5-1; tentatively, D is TRBD1 (5 bases). V lost 1 base to trimming and J lost 1 base, with 11 bases between them. Germline lookup yields CDR1 SGHRS and CDR2 YFSETQ. The CDR3 is 15 residues long. The CDR3 protein is CASSLLGPKNTEAFF. The CDR3 DNA follows: TGCGCCAGCAGCTTGTTGGGACCCAAGAACACTGAAGCTTTCTTT.

V usage is TRBV4-3 and J usage is TRBJ1-1, with unresolved D. Trimming took off 5 bases at V and 8 bases at J, with 18 bases between the two ends. There are 14 residues in the CDR3. In germline, CDR1 is LGHNA, CDR2 YSLEER. CDR3 DNA sequence: TGCGCCAGCAGCGGAGGAAAAGGCCAAATAGAAGCTTTCTTT. This sequence encodes CASSGGKGQIEAFF.

This clonotype was seen at least ten times. This chain uses TRBV20-1 with TRBJ1-2; D possibly corresponds to TRBD1 (5 bases). The CDR3 sequence is 16 residues long. Trimming cost V 0 bases and J 4 bases, with 18 bases left between them. CDR1 and CDR2 (germline): DFQATT, SNEGSKA (reference sequence). The CDR3 coding sequence is TGCAGTGCTAGAGACTCCCGGGGCCTGAGGAGCTATGGCTACACCTTC. Its translation: CSARDSRGLRSYGYTF.

This clonotype was found many times. This chain connects TRBV20-1 to TRBJ2-5, with TRBD1 matching 7 bases. Germline trimming cut 6 bases from V and 4 bases from J; bases unmatched to any gene: 11. The CDR3 is 14 amino acids. The V gene's germline CDR1 is DFQATT and CDR2 SNEGSKA (reference sequence). This CDR3 reads CSAPGQQPGETQYF. In DNA, the CDR3 is TGCAGTGCCCCGGGACAGCAGCCGGGAGAGACCCAGTACTTC.

At least ten counts were recorded for this clonotype. The genes are TRBV20-1 and TRBJ2-5; 10 nucleotides match TRBD2. CDR1 and CDR2 (germline): DFQATT, SNEGSKA (reference sequence). The junction had 11 bases not matched to a gene; V was cut back by 0 bases and J by 4 bases. The CDR3 totals 17 residues. This CDR3 reads CSARDSWGAGGLETQYF. CDR3 DNA sequence: TGCAGTGCTAGAGATTCGTGGGGAGCGGGGGGGCTAGAGACCCAGTACTTC.

The V call is TRBV5-1, the J call TRBJ2-2; D might be TRBD2 (5 bases). The CDR3 runs to 15 residues. Germline lookup yields CDR1 SGHRS and CDR2 YFSETQ. The ends were cut back, 4 bases at V and 6 bases at J, with 16 bases in the middle. CDR3 sequence reads: CASSPLTGTAGELFF. The CDR3 DNA is TGCGCCAGCAGCCCCCTCACGGGAACGGCCGGGGAGCTGTTTTTT.

To note about this clonotype: Germline and junction disagree at one end, which may indicate a read error. The V gene is TRBV5-1, the J gene TRBJ1-4; possibly TRBD1 for D (5 bases). The germline CDR1 and CDR2 sequences are SGHRS and YFSETQ. The CDR3 covers 16 residues. CDR3 in DNA: TGCGCCAGCAGCCCGGCGGGGCTCCAGACTAGTGAAAAACTGTTTTTT. Translating gives CASSPAGLQTSEKLFF.

At least ten counts were recorded for this clonotype. J is TRBJ2-5 and V is TRBV29-1; no definite D call. The CDR3 spans 12 residues. V lost 2 bases to trimming and J lost 3 bases, with 7 bases between them. CDR1 SQVTM and CDR2 ANQGSEA come from the germline V gene. The CDR3, as DNA: TGCAGCGTTGAATCCAGAAAAGAGACCCAGTACTTC. Translated, it gives CSVESRKETQYF.

The chain combines TRBV20-1 with TRBJ2-6, with D possibly TRBD2 on 7 matching bases. Trimming pared 6 bases from V and 2 bases from J, leaving 11 bases between. There are 14 residues in the CDR3. Germline V gives CDR1 DFQATT, CDR2 SNEGSKA (reference sequence). The CDR3 bases are TGCAGTGCCCAAGGGGGGGCTGGGGCCAACGTCCTGACTTTC. This gives the protein CSAQGGAGANVLTF.

In its sample, this clonotype was seen many times. The chain is built from TRBV6-2 or TRBV6-3 and TRBJ1-1; 8 bases line up with TRBD1. J was trimmed by 5 bases and V by 7 bases; bases with no gene match: 6. In germline, CDR1 is MNHEY, CDR2 SVGEGT. This CDR3 comprises 13 residues. CDR3 nucleotides: TGTGCCAGCACCGACAGGGGAGGGACTGAAGCTTTCTTT. Protein sequence: CASTDRGGTEAFF.

The chain joins TRBV18 to TRBJ1-1, with 8 bases aligning to TRBD1. Germline V gives CDR1 KGHSH, CDR2 LQKENI. V shed 3 bases and J 4 bases; nucleotides not matched to a gene: 4. The CDR3 consists of 14 residues. The CDR3 nucleotides read TGTGCCAGCTCACCCGGACAGGGATCCACTGAAGCTTTCTTT. Its protein is CASSPGQGSTEAFF.

At least ten counts were recorded for this clonotype. The chain recombines TRBV6-5 with TRBJ1-6; D is uncertain. The CDR3 runs 12 residues. V was clipped by 10 bases and J by 10 bases, with 14 bases between them. In germline, CDR1 is MNHEY, CDR2 SVGAGI. The CDR3 DNA is TGTGCCACCAAAACCATTGTATCACCCCTCCACTTT. Its translation is CATKTIVSPLHF.

This clonotype was seen ten or more times. The chain couples TRBV5-1 to TRBJ1-1, with D unresolved. Per germline, CDR1 SGHRS and CDR2 YFSETQ. Between the trimmed V and J ends, which lost 1 base and 5 bases, there was a span of 12 bases. The CDR3 has 14 residues. The CDR3 DNA follows: TGCGCCAGCAGCTTGATTGACGGAGAAACTGAAGCTTTCTTT. Amino acid sequence: CASSLIDGETEAFF.

This clonotype was recorded at least ten times. The chain links TRBV6-4 to TRBJ1-6; 7 bases align to TRBD1. V was clipped by 2 bases and J by 8 bases; unmatched bases: 6. CDR3 length equals 15 residues. CDR1 and CDR2 from the germline V gene are MRHNA and SNTAGT. The CDR3 sequence is CASSDRQGGDSPLHF. The CDR3 coding sequence is TGTGCCAGCAGTGACCGACAGGGAGGGGATTCACCCCTCCACTTT.

This clonotype was detected ten times or more. The chain carries TRBV12-3 or TRBV12-4 and TRBJ1-1; the D is unclear. The CDR3 consists of 13 residues. The germline V and J ends were trimmed by 3 bases and 3 bases, with 8 bases remaining between them. CDR3 loop: CASSFRDYTEAFF. Here the CDR3 DNA reads TGTGCCAGCAGTTTCCGAGATTACACTGAAGCTTTCTTT.

This clonotype was observed many times. An end of the junction differs from the germline gene, which may be a read error. The genes are TRBV20-1 and TRBJ2-7; D might be TRBD1 (6 bases). Germline CDR1 DFQATT, CDR2 SNEGSKA (reference sequence). The CDR3 is 10 residues long. The CDR3: CSVDTDRLNF. CDR3 DNA sequence: TGCAGTGTCGACACTGACAGGCTCAACTTC.

In regard to this clonotype: A much larger clone is a single base away; this may be a read error. V is TRBV5-5 and J is TRBJ2-3; perhaps TRBD2 as D (5 bases). Looked up from germline, CDR1 is SGHKS and CDR2 is YYEKEE (reference sequence). The CDR3 is 15 residues long. Trimming pared 1 base from V and 2 bases from J, leaving 11 bases between. The CDR3 bases are TGTGCCAGCAGCTTGTCAGGACTTCACACAGATACGCAGTATTTT. Residues: CASSLSGLHTDTQYF.

This clonotype was observed at least ten times. V usage is TRBV3-1 and J usage is TRBJ1-1; D not certain. This CDR3 has 13 residues. Germline V gene lookup returns CDR1 LGHDT and CDR2 YNNKEL (reference sequence). Trimming pared 0 bases from V and 5 bases from J, leaving 7 bases between. The CDR3 loop is CASSQDRGTEAFF. CDR3 nucleotide sequence: TGTGCCAGCAGCCAAGATCGAGGGACTGAAGCTTTCTTT.